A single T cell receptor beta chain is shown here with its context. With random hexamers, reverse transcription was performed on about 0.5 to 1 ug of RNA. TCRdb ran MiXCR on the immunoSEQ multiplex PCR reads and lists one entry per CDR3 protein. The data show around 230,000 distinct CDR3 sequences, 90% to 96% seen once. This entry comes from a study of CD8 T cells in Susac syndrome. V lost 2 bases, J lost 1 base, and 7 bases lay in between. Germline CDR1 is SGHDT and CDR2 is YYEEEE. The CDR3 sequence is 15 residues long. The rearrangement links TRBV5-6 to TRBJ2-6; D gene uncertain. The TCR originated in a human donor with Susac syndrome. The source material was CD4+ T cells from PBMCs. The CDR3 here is CASSLVRSGANVLTF. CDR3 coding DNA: TGTGCCAGCAGCTTAGTCCGTTCTGGGGCCAACGTCCTGACTTTC.